The 2 T cell receptor beta chains below come from one sample, sequenced in a study of TIL therapy for anti-PD-1-resistant metastatic lung cancer. The immunoSEQ assay was v3. Here immunoSEQ multiplex PCR was the method, and the copy in TCRdb shows in-frame clones only, minus some. The sample yields about 59,000 clones, less than 75% seen once. Time point of the sample: pre-treatment sample, taken before nivolumab and TIL therapy. Material: blood, obtained at baseline. All receptors derive from a person aged 25 to 80 with non-small cell lung cancer.

The chain recombines TRBV28 with TRBJ2-1; no definite D call. Germline-derived CDR1 and CDR2 are MDHEN and SYDVKM. The CDR3 contains 13 residues. Trimming pared 1 base from V and 16 bases from J, leaving 17 bases between. Here the CDR3 DNA reads TGTGCCAGCAGTTTATTGGTGGGCTTTGGGCCCTTCTTC. Its translation is CASSLLVGFGPFF.

The chain recombines TRBV15 with TRBJ1-3; 7 bases line up with TRBD1. V lost 1 base, J lost 4 bases, and 10 bases stayed unmatched. The CDR3 contains 17 residues. Germline-derived CDR1 and CDR2 are LNHNV and YYDKDF (reference sequence). This chain's CDR3 is CATSRVYRGSPGNTIYF. DNA for the CDR3: TGTGCCACCAGCAGAGTCTACAGGGGATCGCCCGGAAACACCATATATTTT.